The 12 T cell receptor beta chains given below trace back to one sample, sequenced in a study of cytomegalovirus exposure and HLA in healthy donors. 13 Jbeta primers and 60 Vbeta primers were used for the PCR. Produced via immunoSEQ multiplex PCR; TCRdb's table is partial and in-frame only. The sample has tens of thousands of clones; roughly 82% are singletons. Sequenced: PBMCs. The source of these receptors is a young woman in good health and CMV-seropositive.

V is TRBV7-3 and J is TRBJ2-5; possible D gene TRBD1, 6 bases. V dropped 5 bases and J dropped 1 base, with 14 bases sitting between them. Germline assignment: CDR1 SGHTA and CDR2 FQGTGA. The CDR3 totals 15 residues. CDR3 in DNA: TGTGCCAGCAGCAAGTCCGGGACACCCCAAGAGACCCAGTACTTC. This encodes CASSKSGTPQETQYF.

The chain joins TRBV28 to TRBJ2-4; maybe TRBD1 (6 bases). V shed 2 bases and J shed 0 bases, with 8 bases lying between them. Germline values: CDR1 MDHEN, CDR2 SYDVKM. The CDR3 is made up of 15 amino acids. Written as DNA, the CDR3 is TGTGCCAGCAGTTTAGCAGGGGTAGCCAAAAACATTCAGTACTTC. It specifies CASSLAGVAKNIQYF.

The CDR3 DNA sequence: TGCAGCGCCCGGGAGGGGGCTACAGGCGAGCAGTTCTTC. Amino acids: CSAREGATGEQFF. The chain joins TRBV29-1 to TRBJ2-1; perhaps TRBD2 as D (8 bases). The V gene lost 7 bases and the J gene lost 10 bases, with 20 bases spanning the gap. Germline V gene data show CDR1 as SQVTM and CDR2 as ANQGSEA. CDR3 length: 13 amino acids.

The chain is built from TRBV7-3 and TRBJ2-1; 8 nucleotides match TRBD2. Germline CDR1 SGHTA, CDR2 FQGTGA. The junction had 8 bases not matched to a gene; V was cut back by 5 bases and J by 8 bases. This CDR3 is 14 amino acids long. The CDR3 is CASSMSGTRDEQFF. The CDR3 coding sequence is TGTGCCAGCAGCATGTCCGGGACTAGAGATGAGCAGTTCTTC.

The CDR3 DNA reads as TGTGCCAGTAGTATACGGGGAGGAAATTCACCCCTCCACTTT. Amino acids: CASSIRGGNSPLHF. The gene calls are TRBV19 and TRBJ1-6; the D is unclear. CDR1 and CDR2 from the germline V gene are LNHDA and SQIVND (reference sequence). The CDR3 loop spans 14 amino acids. With 2 bases removed from V and 7 bases from J, the gap between germline ends came to 9 bases. The whole variable domain, remainder taken from reference TRBV19 and TRBJ1-6, is DGGITQSPKYLFRKEGQNVTLSCEQNLNHDAMYWYRQDPGQGLRLIYYSQIVNDFQKGDIAEGYSVSREKKESFPLTVTSAQKNPTAFYLCASSIRGGNSPLHFGNGTRLTVT.

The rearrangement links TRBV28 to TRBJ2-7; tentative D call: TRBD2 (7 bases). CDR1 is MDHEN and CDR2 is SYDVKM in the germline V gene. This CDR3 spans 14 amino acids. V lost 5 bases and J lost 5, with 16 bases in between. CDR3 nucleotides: TGTGCCAGCAGTAAAGAGGGGGGGAGCGACGAGCAGTACTTC. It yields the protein CASSKEGGSDEQYF.

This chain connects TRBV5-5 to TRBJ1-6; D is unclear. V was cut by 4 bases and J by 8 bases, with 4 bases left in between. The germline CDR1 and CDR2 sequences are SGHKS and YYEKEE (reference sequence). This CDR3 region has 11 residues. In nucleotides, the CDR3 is TGTGCCAGCAGCCTAGATTCACCCCTCCACTTT. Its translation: CASSLDSPLHF.

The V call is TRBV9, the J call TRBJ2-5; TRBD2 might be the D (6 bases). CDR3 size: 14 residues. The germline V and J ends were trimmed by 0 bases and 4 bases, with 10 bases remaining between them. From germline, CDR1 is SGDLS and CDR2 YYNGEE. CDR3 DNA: TGTGCCAGCAGCGTAGCGGGAGAGGGAGAGACCCAGTACTTC. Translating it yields CASSVAGEGETQYF.

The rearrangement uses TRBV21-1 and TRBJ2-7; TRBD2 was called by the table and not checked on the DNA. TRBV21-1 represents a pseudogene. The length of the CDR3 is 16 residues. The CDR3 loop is CASSKTAGRERYEQYF. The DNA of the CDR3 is TGTGCCAGCAGCAAAACTGCGGGGCGCGAGCGGTACGAGCAGTACTTC.

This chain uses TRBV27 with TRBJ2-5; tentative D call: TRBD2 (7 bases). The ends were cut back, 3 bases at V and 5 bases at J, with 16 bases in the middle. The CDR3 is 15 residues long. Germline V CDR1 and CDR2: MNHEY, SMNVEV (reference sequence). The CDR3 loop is CASSFGGRERETQYF. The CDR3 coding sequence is TGTGCCAGCAGTTTCGGGGGGCGGGAGAGGGAGACCCAGTACTTC.

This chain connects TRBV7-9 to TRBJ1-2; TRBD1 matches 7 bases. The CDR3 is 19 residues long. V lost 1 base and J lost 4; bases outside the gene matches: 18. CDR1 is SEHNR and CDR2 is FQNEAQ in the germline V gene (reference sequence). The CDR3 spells CASSLGGQSVFGESYGYTF. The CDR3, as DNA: TGTGCCAGCAGCTTAGGGGGACAGTCGGTCTTCGGGGAGTCCTATGGCTACACCTTC.

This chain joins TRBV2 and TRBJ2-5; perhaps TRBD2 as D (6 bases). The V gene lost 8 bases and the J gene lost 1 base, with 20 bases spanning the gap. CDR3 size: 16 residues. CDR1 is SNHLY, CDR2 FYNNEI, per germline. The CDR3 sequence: CASGEERGVSQETQYF. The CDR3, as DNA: TGTGCCAGCGGGGAGGAAAGGGGAGTAAGCCAAGAGACCCAGTACTTC.